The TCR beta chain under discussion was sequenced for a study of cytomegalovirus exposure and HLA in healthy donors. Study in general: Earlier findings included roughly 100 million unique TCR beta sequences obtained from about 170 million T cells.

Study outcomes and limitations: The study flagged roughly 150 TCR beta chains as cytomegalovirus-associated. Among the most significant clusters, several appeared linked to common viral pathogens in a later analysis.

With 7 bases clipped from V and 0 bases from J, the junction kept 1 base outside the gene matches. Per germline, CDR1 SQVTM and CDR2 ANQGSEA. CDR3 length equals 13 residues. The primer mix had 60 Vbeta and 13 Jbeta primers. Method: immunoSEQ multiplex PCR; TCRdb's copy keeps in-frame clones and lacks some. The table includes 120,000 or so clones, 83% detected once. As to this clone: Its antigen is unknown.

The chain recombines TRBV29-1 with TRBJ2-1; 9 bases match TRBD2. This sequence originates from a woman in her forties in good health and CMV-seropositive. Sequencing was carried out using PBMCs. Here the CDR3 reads CSGSGSSYNEQFF. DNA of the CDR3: TGCAGCGGTAGCGGGAGCTCCTACAATGAGCAGTTCTTC.